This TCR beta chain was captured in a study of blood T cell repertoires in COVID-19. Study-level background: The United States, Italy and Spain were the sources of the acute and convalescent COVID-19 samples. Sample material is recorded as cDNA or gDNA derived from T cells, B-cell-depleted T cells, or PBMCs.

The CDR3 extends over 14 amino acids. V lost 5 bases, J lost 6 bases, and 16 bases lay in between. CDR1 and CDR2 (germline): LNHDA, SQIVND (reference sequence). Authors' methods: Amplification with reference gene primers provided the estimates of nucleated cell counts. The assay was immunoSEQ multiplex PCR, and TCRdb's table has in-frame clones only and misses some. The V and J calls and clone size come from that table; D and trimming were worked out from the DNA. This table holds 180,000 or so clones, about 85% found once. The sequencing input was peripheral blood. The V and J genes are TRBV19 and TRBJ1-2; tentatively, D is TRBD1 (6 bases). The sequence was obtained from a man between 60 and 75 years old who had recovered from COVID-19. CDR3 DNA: TGTGCCAGTAGTCCCCGACAGGACCGGAATGGCTACACCTTC. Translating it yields CASSPRQDRNGYTF.